This T cell receptor beta chain was sequenced during a study of cytomegalovirus exposure and HLA in healthy donors. It was with 60 Vbeta and 13 Jbeta primers that the PCR ran. Clones were read by immunoSEQ multiplex PCR, and TCRdb kept only the in-frame ones, dropping some. Recorded for this sample: about 72,000 clones. Sequenced input: PBMCs. This receptor was taken from a man aged 50 to 60 in good health and CMV-seropositive.

The CDR3 spells CASSASPSDRGGDGYTF. DNA of the CDR3: TGCGCCAGCAGCGCCAGCCCTTCTGACAGGGGCGGGGATGGCTACACCTTC. The chain carries TRBV4-1 and TRBJ1-2, with TRBD1 matching over 8 bases. The V segment lost 5 bases and the J segment 6 bases; nucleotides outside the gene matches: 17. The CDR3 sequence is 17 residues long. Germline V gene sequence: CDR1 MGHRA, CDR2 YSYEKL.